This TCR beta chain derives from a study of CD4 T cells in relation to SARS-CoV-2 and coronaviruses. For the study at large: ViraFEST: roughly ten-day antigen culture of PBMCs, then TCR beta CDR3 sequencing. Controls used an HIV-1 Nef peptide pool or no peptide. Overall study results and limits: In roughly 60% of donors, memory CD4+ clonotypes crossrecognized SARS-CoV-2 and at least one common cold coronavirus spike.

This clone was seen only a few times. Its antigen is not identified. Trimming removed 4 bases from V and 1 base from J, with 9 bases in between. CDR3 length: 14 residues. CDR1 is MRHNA and CDR2 is SNTAGT in the germline V gene. Repertoires were generated with immunoSEQ multiplex PCR, while TCRdb's copy carries only in-frame clones and drops some. The top ten hold roughly a fifth of the sample, which has tens of thousands of clones, around 80% seen once. The unexposed donors gave CD4+ T cells in about 2010-2019, prior to COVID-19. Isolation of CD4+ T cells took place after about eleven days in culture. Testing used SARS-CoV-2 S/N and four cold-coronavirus spikes on unexposed-donor CD4+ T cells, cells permitting.

The receptor comes from a human donor in good health. The sequenced sample was CD4+ T cells from PBMCs, cultured in vitro. This sequence joins TRBV6-4 and TRBJ2-3, with D maybe TRBD1 (6 bases). The CDR3 DNA follows: TGTGCCAGCAGTGGTGCAGGGGGCACAGATACGCAGTATTTT. It translates to CASSGAGGTDTQYF.